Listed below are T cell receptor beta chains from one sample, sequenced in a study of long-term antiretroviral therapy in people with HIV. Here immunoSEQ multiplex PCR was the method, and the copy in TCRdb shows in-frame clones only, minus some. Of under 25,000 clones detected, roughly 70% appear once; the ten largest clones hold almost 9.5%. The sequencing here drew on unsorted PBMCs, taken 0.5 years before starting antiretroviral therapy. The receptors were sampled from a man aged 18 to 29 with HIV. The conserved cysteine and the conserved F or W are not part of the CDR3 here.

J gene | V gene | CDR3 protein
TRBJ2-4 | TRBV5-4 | ASSLGDRGKNIQY
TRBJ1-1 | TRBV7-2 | ASSLGGLEAF
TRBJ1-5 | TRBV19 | ASSGRDSNQPQH
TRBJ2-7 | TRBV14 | ASSHRAGGTYEQY
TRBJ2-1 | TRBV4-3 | ASSQEGGNEQF
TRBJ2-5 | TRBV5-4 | ASSLQRDEGTQY
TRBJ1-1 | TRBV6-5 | ASSYAGNTEAF
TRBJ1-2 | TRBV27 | ASSSQGWNGYT
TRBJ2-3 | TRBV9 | ASSPFSGHTDTQY
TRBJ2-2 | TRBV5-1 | ASSFLNTGELF
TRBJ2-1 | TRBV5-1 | ASSLTGSQYNEQF
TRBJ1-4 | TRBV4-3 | ASRSGTGDEKLF
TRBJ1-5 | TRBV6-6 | ASSPDRSNQPQH
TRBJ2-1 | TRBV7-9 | ASSLRFSGSHDNEQF
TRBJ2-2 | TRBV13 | ASSGDPLGELF
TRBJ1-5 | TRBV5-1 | ASSWSGGNQPQH
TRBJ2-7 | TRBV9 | ASSVEGVPLYEQY
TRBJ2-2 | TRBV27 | ASSHRQGSNTGELF
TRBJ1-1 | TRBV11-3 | ASSPGTGGEAF
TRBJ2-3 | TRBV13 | ASSSTGGTDTQY
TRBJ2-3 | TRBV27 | ASSSEGRSDTQY
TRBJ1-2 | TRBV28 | ASSSGGERNYGYT
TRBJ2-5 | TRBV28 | ASSLSGGEETQY
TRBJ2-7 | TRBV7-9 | ASSRTGSHEQY
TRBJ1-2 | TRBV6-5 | ASSSYQGNNYGYT
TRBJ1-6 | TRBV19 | ASNFEDLNSPLH
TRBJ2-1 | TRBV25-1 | ASSESNFVPSHNEQF
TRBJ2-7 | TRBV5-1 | ASSLGRESSYEQY
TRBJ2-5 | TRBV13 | ASSTTRDTPRETQY
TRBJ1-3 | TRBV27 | ASRSTWTGISGNTIY